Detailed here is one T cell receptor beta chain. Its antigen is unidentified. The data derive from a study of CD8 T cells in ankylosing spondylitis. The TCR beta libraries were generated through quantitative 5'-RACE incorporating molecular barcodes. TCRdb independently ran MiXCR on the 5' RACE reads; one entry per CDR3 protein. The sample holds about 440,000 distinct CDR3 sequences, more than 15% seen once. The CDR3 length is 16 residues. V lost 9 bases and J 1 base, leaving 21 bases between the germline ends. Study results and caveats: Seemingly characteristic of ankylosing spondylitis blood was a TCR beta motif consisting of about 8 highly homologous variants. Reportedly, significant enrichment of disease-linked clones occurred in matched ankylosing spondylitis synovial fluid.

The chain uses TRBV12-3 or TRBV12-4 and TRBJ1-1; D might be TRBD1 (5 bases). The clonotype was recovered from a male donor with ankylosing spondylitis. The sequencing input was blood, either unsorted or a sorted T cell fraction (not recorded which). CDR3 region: CASYWGRPAGNTEAFF. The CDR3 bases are TGTGCCAGTTACTGGGGCAGGCCTGCTGGGAACACTGAAGCTTTCTTT.